The 32 T cell receptor beta chains below were found in one sample sequenced in a study of shared clonotypes between healthy human individuals. Naive CD8 cells comprised CD45RO-negative, CCR7-positively selected cells, excluding terminally differentiated effector memory CD45RA+ cells. TCRdb's copy holds only in-frame clones and misses some; the assay was immunoSEQ multiplex PCR. The sample holds 2 million to 2.5 million clones, about 92% seen once. Sequencing was carried out using naive CD8+ T cells from PBMCs. The receptor set was obtained from a man between 18 and 29 years old in good health. Some clones in this sample may be carry-over from other donors' samples.

The chain links TRBV9 to TRBJ1-1; D unclear. The CDR3 has 12 amino acids. Germline values: CDR1 SGDLS, CDR2 YYNGEE. Trimming pared 5 bases from V and 4 bases from J, leaving 9 bases between. CDR3 in DNA: TGTGCCAGCAGTGCCAGTAGCACTGAAGCTTTCTTT. This encodes CASSASSTEAFF.

The chain employs TRBV4-3 and TRBJ1-1, with D possibly TRBD1 on 5 matching bases. Germline V gene sequence: CDR1 LGHNA, CDR2 YSLEER. The CDR3 totals 16 residues. The ends were cut back, 2 bases at V and 3 bases at J, with 16 bases in the middle. The CDR3 sequence is CASSQIGEGVDTEAFF. DNA for the CDR3: TGCGCCAGCAGCCAAATAGGGGAAGGAGTGGACACTGAAGCTTTCTTT.

J is TRBJ2-2 and V is TRBV7-8; D gene ambiguous. The V and J ends lost 1 base and 7 bases respectively, with 7 bases between them. The CDR3 is 13 residues long. Germline lookup yields CDR1 SGHVS and CDR2 FQNEAQ. CDR3 loop: CASSLGGIGELFF. In DNA form, the CDR3 reads TGTGCCAGCAGCTTAGGGGGAATCGGGGAGCTGTTTTTT.

The J gene is TRBJ2-7, the V gene TRBV28; the match to TRBD2 covers 9 bases. CDR3 size: 16 residues. Germline V CDR1 and CDR2: MDHEN, SYDVKM. V lost 0 bases to trimming and J lost 0 bases; unmatched junction nucleotides: 3. CDR3 protein: CASSLWTSGYSYEQYF. The CDR3, as DNA: TGTGCCAGCAGTTTATGGACTAGCGGATACTCCTACGAGCAGTACTTC.

The chain employs TRBV5-1 and TRBJ2-1; D is perhaps TRBD2 (6 bases). This CDR3 region has 15 residues. Germline CDR1 reads SGHRS; CDR2 reads YFSETQ. Trimming took off 0 bases at V and 10 bases at J, with 17 bases between the two ends. This CDR3 is CASSLGPGLGDEQFF. The DNA for the CDR3 is TGCGCCAGCAGCTTGGGGCCGGGACTGGGGGACGAGCAGTTCTTC.

This clone came up a few times. This same CDR3 is encoded by further DNA sequences in the sample. The chain uses TRBV27 and TRBJ2-5; D is uncertain. The CDR3 runs 12 residues. V was clipped by 4 bases and J by 5 bases, with 8 bases between them. CDR1 is MNHEY and CDR2 is SMNVEV in the germline V gene (reference sequence). The CDR3 is CASSSDGETQYF. The CDR3 DNA reads TGTGCCAGCAGTTCAGACGGGGAGACCCAGTACTTC.

Comment on this clone: Other DNA variants within this sample encode the same CDR3. The V call is TRBV18, the J call TRBJ2-3; D possibly corresponds to TRBD1 (5 bases). The length of the CDR3 is 15 residues. Germline assignment: CDR1 KGHSH and CDR2 LQKENI. V was pared by 2 bases and J by 3 bases, with 12 bases between. CDR3 loop: CASSPVGEVTDTQYF. The DNA for the CDR3 is TGTGCCAGCTCACCAGTAGGGGAAGTAACAGATACGCAGTATTTT.

The genes are TRBV15 and TRBJ2-1; weak D call: TRBD2 (5 bases). The V and J ends lost 3 bases and 0 bases respectively, with 9 bases between them. The CDR3 spans 15 residues. Looked up from germline, CDR1 is LNHNV and CDR2 is YYDKDF (reference sequence). The CDR3 DNA sequence: TGTGCCACCAGCAGTGACCGGGGCTCCTACAATGAGCAGTTCTTC. This translates into CATSSDRGSYNEQFF.

The chain links TRBV27 to TRBJ1-2; no reliable D call. CDR3 length: 15 amino acids. Trimming removed 5 bases from V and 1 base from J, with 14 bases in between. Germline CDR1 MNHEY, CDR2 SMNVEV (reference sequence). CDR3 nucleotides: TGTGCCAGCAGTGACCGCCAACAGAATAACTATGGCTACACCTTC. This codes for CASSDRQQNNYGYTF.

The chain joins TRBV10-2 to TRBJ2-2; D not resolved. The CDR3 contains 15 residues. Germline V gene lookup returns CDR1 WSHSY and CDR2 SAAADI. V was pared by 4 bases and J by 0 bases, with 9 bases between. CDR3 sequence: CASSVSRTNTGELFF. CDR3 nucleotide sequence: TGCGCCAGCAGTGTAAGCCGGACGAACACCGGGGAGCTGTTTTTT.

V is TRBV13 and J is TRBJ2-7; 10 bases are a match to TRBD1. This CDR3 region has 17 residues. Trimming took 4 bases from V and 0 from J; bases not matched to a gene: 9. Germline V lookup: CDR1 PRHDT, CDR2 FYEKMQ (reference sequence). The CDR3 here is CASSSFSTGGLSYEQYF. Written as DNA, the CDR3 is TGTGCCAGCAGCTCGTTTTCGACAGGGGGCCTCTCCTACGAGCAGTACTTC. The full variable domain, in which reference TRBV13 and TRBJ2-7 provide the parts outside the CDR3, is AAGVIQSPRHLIKEKRETATLKCYPIPRHDTVYWYQQGPGQDPQFLISFYEKMQSDKGSIPDRFSAQQFSDYHSELNMSSLELGDSALYFCASSSFSTGGLSYEQYFGPGTRLTVT.

This sequence joins TRBV10-2 and TRBJ2-7, with 9 bases identical to TRBD1. CDR3 length: 15 residues. V dropped 2 bases and J dropped 0; count of bases not matched to a gene: 2. CDR1 is WSHSY, CDR2 SAAADI, per germline. CDR3 sequence reads: CASSEAGQGSYEQYF. CDR3 DNA: TGCGCCAGCAGTGAGGCGGGACAGGGCTCCTACGAGCAGTACTTC.

The chain joins TRBV5-1 to TRBJ2-7; TRBD1 aligns across 10 bases. V trimming: 0 bases; J trimming: 5 bases; junction bases outside the gene matches: 17. Germline CDR1 reads SGHRS; CDR2 reads YFSETQ. CDR3 length: 19 amino acids. CDR3 loop: CASSLARLERTGGQHEQYF. The CDR3 DNA reads as TGCGCCAGCAGCTTGGCCCGACTGGAGCGGACAGGGGGGCAACACGAGCAGTACTTC.

The chain carries TRBV27 and TRBJ2-1; D not certain. The CDR3 has 15 amino acids. The germline gives CDR1 MNHEY, CDR2 SMNVEV (reference sequence). The ends were cut back, 2 bases at V and 9 bases at J, with 17 bases in the middle. The CDR3 region is CASSLGLSALVEQFF. The DNA for the CDR3 is TGTGCCAGCAGTTTAGGGCTCTCGGCGTTGGTTGAGCAGTTCTTC.

CDR3 coding DNA: TGTGCCAGCAGCGGATCAAGGACAGGGAACTCCTACGAGCAGTACTTC. It codes for CASSGSRTGNSYEQYF. The chain employs TRBV9 and TRBJ2-7; 8 bases align to TRBD1. V trimming: 3 bases; J trimming: 0 bases; junction bases outside the gene matches: 8. The CDR3 runs 16 residues. Germline lookup yields CDR1 SGDLS and CDR2 YYNGEE.

The genes are TRBV19 and TRBJ1-1; 10 bases align to TRBD1. The trim removed 10 bases at V and 8 bases at J, leaving 7 bases unmatched. The CDR3 consists of 12 residues. Per germline, CDR1 LNHDA and CDR2 SQIVND (reference sequence). The chain's CDR3 is CATRTGGMEAFF. DNA of the CDR3: TGTGCCACTAGGACAGGGGGGATGGAAGCTTTCTTT.

The rearrangement links TRBV9 to TRBJ2-2; D is perhaps TRBD2 (6 bases). CDR3 length equals 16 residues. V was cut by 0 bases and J by 6 bases, with 15 bases left in between. Germline values: CDR1 SGDLS, CDR2 YYNGEE. CDR3 residues: CASSVESWGVPGELFF. The CDR3 DNA follows: TGTGCCAGCAGCGTAGAATCTTGGGGGGTTCCCGGGGAGCTGTTTTTT.

The chain carries TRBV28 and TRBJ1-3, with D hard to call. Looked up from germline, CDR1 is MDHEN and CDR2 is SYDVKM. V was cut by 6 bases and J by 4 bases, with 16 bases left in between. The CDR3 is 15 residues long. In nucleotides, the CDR3 is TGTGCCAGCAGCCTTATCAGGAGACCCGGAAACACCATATATTTT. This codes for CASSLIRRPGNTIYF.

The CDR3 region is CASSPWVGVNTEAFF. In DNA, the CDR3 is TGCGCCAGCAGCCCGTGGGTGGGGGTGAACACTGAAGCTTTCTTT. J is TRBJ1-1 and V is TRBV5-1; maybe TRBD1 (5 bases). Trimming pared 4 bases from V and 0 bases from J, leaving 13 bases between. Germline V gene lookup returns CDR1 SGHRS and CDR2 YFSETQ. The CDR3 consists of 15 residues.

CDR3 DNA sequence: TGTGCCAGCAGCTCCGGGACAGGGACGAATGAGCAGTTCTTC. Amino acid sequence: CASSSGTGTNEQFF. The chain is built from TRBV7-9 and TRBJ2-1; 9 bases match TRBD1. Looked up from germline, CDR1 is SEHNR and CDR2 is FQNEAQ (reference sequence). J gave up 7 bases and V 4 bases, and 5 bases lay outside the gene matches. This CDR3 comprises 14 residues. The full variable domain, rest sourced from reference TRBV7-9 and TRBJ2-1, is DTGVSQNPRHKITKRGQNVTFRCDPISEHNRLYWYRQTLGQGPEFLTYFQNEAQLEKSRLLSDRFSAERPKGSFSTLEIQRTEQGDSAMYLCASSSGTGTNEQFFGPGTRLTVL.

The gene calls are TRBV27 and TRBJ2-2; no reliable D call. In germline, CDR1 is MNHEY, CDR2 SMNVEV (reference sequence). This CDR3 spans 13 amino acids. The V end was cut by 3 bases, the J end by 4 bases, with 6 bases between. The CDR3 loop is CASSFLRTGELFF. The CDR3 DNA follows: TGTGCCAGCAGTTTTCTACGCACCGGGGAGCTGTTTTTT.

The chain is built from TRBV14 and TRBJ1-2; the D is unclear. With 1 base removed from V and 4 bases from J, the gap between germline ends came to 7 bases. The CDR3 is 13 residues long. Germline CDR1 and CDR2: SGHDN and FVKESK. In DNA, the CDR3 is TGTGCCAGCAGCCAAGGACGTTTCTATGGCTACACCTTC. Translated: CASSQGRFYGYTF.

The V gene is TRBV19, the J gene TRBJ2-3, with 8 bases fitting TRBD1. The CDR3 is 14 residues long. From germline, CDR1 is LNHDA and CDR2 SQIVND (reference sequence). V gave up 7 bases and J gave up 6 bases; unmatched junction bases: 9. The CDR3 bases are TGTGCCAGTAAACTCCGGACAGGGTGGGATACGCAGTATTTT. It encodes CASKLRTGWDTQYF.

The chain carries TRBV7-9 and TRBJ1-2; 8 positions agree with TRBD1. Looked up from germline, CDR1 is SEHNR and CDR2 is FQNEAQ (reference sequence). There are 13 residues in the CDR3. J gave up 6 bases and V 4 bases, and 4 bases lay outside the gene matches. The CDR3 DNA reads TGTGCCAGCAGCTCCCGGGACAGGCATGGCTACACCTTC. It is translated as CASSSRDRHGYTF.

This chain connects TRBV28 to TRBJ2-7, with 10 bases identical to TRBD2. Germline V gene sequence: CDR1 MDHEN, CDR2 SYDVKM. V was clipped by 5 bases and J by 3 bases; unmatched bases: 10. The CDR3 contains 16 residues. CDR3 in DNA: TGTGCCAGCAGTCCGCCCCTAGCGGGAGAGTACTACGAGCAGTACTTC. Amino acids: CASSPPLAGEYYEQYF.

The CDR3 protein is CASRKGANTEAFF. The CDR3 DNA follows: TGTGCCAGCAGAAAAGGAGCGAACACTGAAGCTTTCTTT. This sequence joins TRBV11-2 and TRBJ1-1; D gene unclear. V lost 6 bases to trimming and J lost 1 base, with 9 bases between them. Germline CDR1 SGHAT, CDR2 FQNNGV. The CDR3 is made up of 13 amino acids.

This clone was seen more than once but under ten times. The rearrangement links TRBV6-1 to TRBJ1-5; D possibly corresponds to TRBD1 (6 bases). In germline, CDR1 is MNHNS, CDR2 SASEGT. V was clipped by 6 bases and J by 2 bases, with 14 bases between them. This CDR3 contains 15 residues. The DNA for the CDR3 is TGTGCCAGCAGCGTGGACAGATCGGGCAATCAGCCCCAGCATTTT. This sequence encodes CASSVDRSGNQPQHF.

The count of this clone is one. The V gene is TRBV30, the J gene TRBJ1-2; TRBD1 is a possible D gene (5 bases). Germline-derived CDR1 and CDR2 are GTSNPN and SVGIG (reference sequence). The CDR3 contains 11 residues. The V and J ends lost 8 bases and 5 bases respectively, with 12 bases between them. The CDR3 nucleotides read TGTGCCGCTAAGGGGAAGTATGGCTACACCTTC. This codes for CAAKGKYGYTF.

This rearrangement joins TRBV27 to TRBJ2-7; no clear D. CDR3 size: 15 residues. Per germline, CDR1 MNHEY and CDR2 SMNVEV (reference sequence). V lost 4 bases and J lost 2, with 15 bases in between. CDR3 region: CASSSLQNPTYEQYF. CDR3 in DNA: TGTGCCAGCAGTTCCCTACAGAACCCAACCTACGAGCAGTACTTC.

V is TRBV15 and J is TRBJ2-3; 9 bases match TRBD1. CDR1 is LNHNV, CDR2 YYDKDF, per germline (reference sequence). V shed 9 bases and J 5 bases; nucleotides not matched to a gene: 3. CDR3 length: 12 residues. CDR3 bases: TGTGCCACTCGACAGGGGGGAGATACGCAGTATTTT. It is translated as CATRQGGDTQYF.

The chain recombines TRBV9 with TRBJ2-4; D may match TRBD1 or TRBD2 (6 bases each). The CDR3 has 15 residues. V was pared by 1 base and J by 1 base, with 9 bases between. The germline V gene encodes CDR1 SGDLS and CDR2 YYNGEE. This CDR3 reads CASSVQGRAKNIQYF. DNA for the CDR3: TGTGCCAGCAGCGTACAGGGGAGGGCCAAAAACATTCAGTACTTC.

This sequence joins TRBV7-9 and TRBJ2-5, with D possibly being TRBD2 (5 bases). CDR3 size: 14 residues. Germline CDR1 is SEHNR and CDR2 is FQNEAQ (reference sequence). Trimming stripped 1 base from V and 5 bases from J, with 11 bases between. In DNA form, the CDR3 reads TGTGCCAGCAGCTTAGTTGGGTCGGGGGAGACCCAGTACTTC. It translates to CASSLVGSGETQYF. Using reference TRBV7-9 and TRBJ2-5 for the parts outside the CDR3, the full variable domain is DTGVSQNPRHKITKRGQNVTFRCDPISEHNRLYWYRQTLGQGPEFLTYFQNEAQLEKSRLLSDRFSAERPKGSFSTLEIQRTEQGDSAMYLCASSLVGSGETQYFGPGTRLLVL.